This T cell receptor beta chain was identified in a study of OX40 agonist ivuxolimab in advanced cancers. Broader study findings: Individuals who were partial responders at 0.1-3.0 mg/kg had clonal expansion that ranked among the lowest.

Produced via immunoSEQ multiplex PCR; TCRdb's table is partial and in-frame only. The sample contains tens of thousands of clones, more than 80% of which appear only once. For this clone: Its cognate antigen is unknown.

Autoimmune disease history or systemic immunosuppression disqualified patients. Blood sampling was done at baseline, cycle 4 day 1, and cycle 7 day 1. Source: CD4+ or CD8+ T cells sorted from blood, taken in a trial of the OX40 agonist ivuxolimab. This receptor was obtained from an adult with an advanced solid tumor such as melanoma, head and neck, liver or kidney cancer.

The CDR3 DNA reads TGTGCCAGCAGTTTATATTACAGGGGGCAGGAGACCCAGTACTTC. It codes for CASSLYYRGQETQYF. The chain carries TRBV27 and TRBJ2-5, with 9 bases that match TRBD1. CDR1 and CDR2 from the germline V gene are MNHEY and SMNVEV (reference sequence). The J segment lost 5 bases and the V segment lost 1 base, leaving 5 bases of the junction unmatched. The CDR3 consists of 15 residues.